This T cell receptor (beta chain) was recovered during a study of T cell clonality in common variable immunodeficiency. Concerning this clone: Its antigen remains unknown. The DNA ends 3 residues before the CDR3 does, and the rest of the CDR3 is filled in from the germline J gene.

The V gene end was trimmed by 6 bases and the J gene end by 2 bases; junction bases not matched to a gene: 5. The CDR3 is 15 residues long. CDR1 is LNHDA, CDR2 SQIVND, per germline (reference sequence). The table came from immunoSEQ multiplex PCR; TCRdb's copy has only in-frame clones and leaves some out. The counts give 15,000 to 20,000 clones, none of them seen only once; roughly 6.6% is held by the top ten. Study-wide results and limits: Fewer TCRbeta clones were shared among CVID subjects than controls. Reportedly, TCR beta sequences from common variable immunodeficiency showed fewer deletions and N-nucleotide insertions.

V is TRBV19 and J is TRBJ2-3; 10 bases agree with TRBD2. The sequence was collected from a human donor with common variable immunodeficiency. Sequencing was carried out using peripheral blood mononuclear cells. The DNA read from the CDR3 is TGTGCCAGTAGCCTCGGACTAGCGGCCACAGATACG. Residues: CASSLGLAATDT. The complete CDR3 sequence is CASSLGLAATDTQYF.